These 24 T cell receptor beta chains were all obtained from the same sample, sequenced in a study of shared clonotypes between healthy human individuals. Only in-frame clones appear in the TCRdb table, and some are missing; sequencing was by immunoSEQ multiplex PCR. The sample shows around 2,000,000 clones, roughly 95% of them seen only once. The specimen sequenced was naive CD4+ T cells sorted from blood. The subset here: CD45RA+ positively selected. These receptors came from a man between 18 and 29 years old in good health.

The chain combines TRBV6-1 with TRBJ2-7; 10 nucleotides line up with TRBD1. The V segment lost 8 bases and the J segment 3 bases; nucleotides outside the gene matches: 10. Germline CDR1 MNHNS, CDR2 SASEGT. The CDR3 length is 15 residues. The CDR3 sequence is CASQAGQGGFYEQYF. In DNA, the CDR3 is TGTGCCAGCCAGGCCGGACAGGGGGGGTTCTACGAGCAGTACTTC.

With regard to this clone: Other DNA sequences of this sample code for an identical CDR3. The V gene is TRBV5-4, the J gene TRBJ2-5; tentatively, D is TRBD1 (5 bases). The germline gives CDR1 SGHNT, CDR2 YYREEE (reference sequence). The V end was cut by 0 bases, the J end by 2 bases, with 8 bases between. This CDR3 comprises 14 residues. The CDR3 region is CASSLGQTQETQYF. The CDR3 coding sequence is TGTGCCAGCAGCTTGGGACAGACTCAAGAGACCCAGTACTTC.

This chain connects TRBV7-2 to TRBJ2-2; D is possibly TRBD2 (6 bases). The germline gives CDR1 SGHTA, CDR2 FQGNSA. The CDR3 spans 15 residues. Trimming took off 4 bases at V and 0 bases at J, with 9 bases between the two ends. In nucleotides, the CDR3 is TGTGCCAGCAGCTCTAGGACTACGAACACCGGGGAGCTGTTTTTT. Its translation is CASSSRTTNTGELFF. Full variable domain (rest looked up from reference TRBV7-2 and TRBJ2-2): GAGVSQSPSNKVTEKGKDVELRCDPISGHTALYWYRQSLGQGLEFLIYFQGNSAPDKSGLPSDRFSAERTGGSVSTLTIQRTQQEDSAVYLCASSSRTTNTGELFFGEGSRLTVL.

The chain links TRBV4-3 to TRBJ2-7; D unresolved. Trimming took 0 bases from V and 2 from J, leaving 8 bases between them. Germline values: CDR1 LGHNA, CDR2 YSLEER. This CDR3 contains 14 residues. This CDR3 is CASSQEVGPYEQYF. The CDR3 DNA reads TGCGCCAGCAGCCAAGAAGTTGGGCCCTACGAGCAGTACTTC.

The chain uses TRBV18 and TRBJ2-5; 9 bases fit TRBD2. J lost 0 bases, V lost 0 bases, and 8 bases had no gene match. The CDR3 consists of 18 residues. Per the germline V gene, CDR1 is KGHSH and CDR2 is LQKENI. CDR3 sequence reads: CASSPPRGRALDQETQYF. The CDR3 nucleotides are TGTGCCAGCTCACCACCGCGCGGGAGGGCTTTAGACCAAGAGACCCAGTACTTC.

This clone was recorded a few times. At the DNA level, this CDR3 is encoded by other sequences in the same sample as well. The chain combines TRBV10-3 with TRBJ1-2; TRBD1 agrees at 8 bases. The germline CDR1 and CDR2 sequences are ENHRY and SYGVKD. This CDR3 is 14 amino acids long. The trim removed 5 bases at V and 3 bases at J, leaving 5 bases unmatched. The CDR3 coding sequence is TGTGCCATCAGTAGGACAGGGCTGGACTATGGCTACACCTTC. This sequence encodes CAISRTGLDYGYTF.

The CDR3 here is CASSLPAWGEAFF. The CDR3 DNA reads as TGTGCCAGCAGTTTACCCGCGTGGGGAGAAGCTTTCTTT. This chain uses TRBV28 with TRBJ1-1; D is unresolved. Germline values: CDR1 MDHEN, CDR2 SYDVKM. V lost 2 bases to trimming and J lost 8 bases, with 12 bases between them. CDR3 length equals 13 residues.

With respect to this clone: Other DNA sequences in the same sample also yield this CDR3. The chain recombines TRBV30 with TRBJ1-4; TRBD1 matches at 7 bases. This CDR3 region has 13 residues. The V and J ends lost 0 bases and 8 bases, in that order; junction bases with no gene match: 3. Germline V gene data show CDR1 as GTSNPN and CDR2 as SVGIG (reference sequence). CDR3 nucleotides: TGTGCCTGGAGTGTACAGGGGACCGAAAAACTGTTTTTT. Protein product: CAWSVQGTEKLFF.

For the CDR3, the DNA is TGTGCCATCAGTGGGACTAGAAACCAAGAGACCCAGTACTTC. Translation: CAISGTRNQETQYF. The genes are TRBV10-3 and TRBJ2-5; 7 bases match TRBD2. CDR3 length: 14 residues. The germline gives CDR1 ENHRY, CDR2 SYGVKD. J gave up 0 bases and V 4 bases, and 2 bases lay outside the gene matches.

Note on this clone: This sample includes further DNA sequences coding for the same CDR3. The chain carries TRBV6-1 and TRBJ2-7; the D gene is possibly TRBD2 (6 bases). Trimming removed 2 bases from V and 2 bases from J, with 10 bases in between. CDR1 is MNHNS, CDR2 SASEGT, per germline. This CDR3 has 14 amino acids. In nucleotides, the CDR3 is TGTGCCAGCAGTGAACTGGGGGGACCCTACGAGCAGTACTTC. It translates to CASSELGGPYEQYF.

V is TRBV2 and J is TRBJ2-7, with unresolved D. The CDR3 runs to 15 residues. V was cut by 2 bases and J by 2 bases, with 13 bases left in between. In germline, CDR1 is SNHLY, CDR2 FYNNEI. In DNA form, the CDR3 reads TGTGCCAGCAGTGAATATGGGCAAGCCACCTACGAGCAGTACTTC. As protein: CASSEYGQATYEQYF.

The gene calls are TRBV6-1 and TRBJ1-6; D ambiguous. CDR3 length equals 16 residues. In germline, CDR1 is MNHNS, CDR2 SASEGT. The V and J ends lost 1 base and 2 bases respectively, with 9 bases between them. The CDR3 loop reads CASSEVLEPYNSPLHF. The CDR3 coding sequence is TGTGCCAGCAGTGAAGTCCTGGAACCCTATAATTCACCCCTCCACTTT.

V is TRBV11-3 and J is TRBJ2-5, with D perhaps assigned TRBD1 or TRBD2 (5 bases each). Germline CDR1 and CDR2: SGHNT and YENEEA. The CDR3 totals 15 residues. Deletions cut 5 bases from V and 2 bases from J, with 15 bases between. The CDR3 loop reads CASSRNRDQQETQYF. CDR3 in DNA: TGTGCCAGCAGCCGAAATCGGGACCAACAAGAGACCCAGTACTTC.

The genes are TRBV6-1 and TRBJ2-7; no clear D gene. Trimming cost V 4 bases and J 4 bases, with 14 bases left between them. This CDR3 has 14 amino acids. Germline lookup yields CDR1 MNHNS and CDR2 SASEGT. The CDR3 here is CASSGSRGVYEQYF. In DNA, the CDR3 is TGTGCCAGCAGTGGGTCCCGTGGGGTTTACGAGCAGTACTTC.

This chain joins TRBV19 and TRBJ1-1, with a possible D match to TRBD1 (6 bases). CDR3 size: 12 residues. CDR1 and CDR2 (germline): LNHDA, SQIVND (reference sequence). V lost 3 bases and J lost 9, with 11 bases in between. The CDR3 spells CASSMGQGKAFF. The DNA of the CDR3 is TGTGCCAGTAGTATGGGTCAGGGGAAAGCTTTCTTT.

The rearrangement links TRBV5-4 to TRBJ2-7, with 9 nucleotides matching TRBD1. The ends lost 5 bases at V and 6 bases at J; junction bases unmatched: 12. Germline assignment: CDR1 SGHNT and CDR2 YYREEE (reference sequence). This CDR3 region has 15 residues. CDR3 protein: CASRPTGTGSSEQYF. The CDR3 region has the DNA TGTGCCAGCAGGCCAACCGGGACAGGGAGCAGCGAGCAGTACTTC.

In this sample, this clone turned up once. This CDR3 is CASPPVTGTQYF. The CDR3 nucleotides are TGTGCCAGCCCCCCAGTAACAGGAACGCAGTATTTT. The J gene is TRBJ2-3, the V gene TRBV5-4; D is perhaps TRBD1 (5 bases). CDR3 size: 12 residues. V gave up 7 bases and J gave up 9 bases, with 15 bases separating them. Germline V gives CDR1 SGHNT, CDR2 YYREEE (reference sequence).

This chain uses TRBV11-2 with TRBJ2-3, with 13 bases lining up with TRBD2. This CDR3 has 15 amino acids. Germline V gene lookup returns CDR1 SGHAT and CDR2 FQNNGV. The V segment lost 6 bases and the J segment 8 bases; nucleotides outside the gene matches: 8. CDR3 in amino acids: CASSSGLAGVSTQYF. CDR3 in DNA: TGTGCCAGCAGTTCAGGACTAGCGGGAGTATCTACGCAGTATTTT.

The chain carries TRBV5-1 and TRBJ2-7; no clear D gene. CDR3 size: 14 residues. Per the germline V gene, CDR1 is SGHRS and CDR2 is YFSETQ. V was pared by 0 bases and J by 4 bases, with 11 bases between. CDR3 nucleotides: TGCGCCAGCAGCTTGGGGCCGCCCCGGTACGAGCAGTACTTC. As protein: CASSLGPPRYEQYF. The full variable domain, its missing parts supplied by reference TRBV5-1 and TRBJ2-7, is KAGVTQTPRYLIKTRGQQVTLSCSPISGHRSVSWYQQTPGQGLQFLFEYFSETQRNKGNFPGRFSGRQFSNSRSEMNVSTLELGDSALYLCASSLGPPRYEQYFGPGTRLTVT.

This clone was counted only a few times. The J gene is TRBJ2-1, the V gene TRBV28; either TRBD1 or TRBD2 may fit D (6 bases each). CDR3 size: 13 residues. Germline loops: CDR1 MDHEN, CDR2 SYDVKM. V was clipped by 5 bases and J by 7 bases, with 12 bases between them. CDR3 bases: TGTGCCAGCAGTCCAAGAGGGGGGAATGAGCAGTTCTTC. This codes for CASSPRGGNEQFF.

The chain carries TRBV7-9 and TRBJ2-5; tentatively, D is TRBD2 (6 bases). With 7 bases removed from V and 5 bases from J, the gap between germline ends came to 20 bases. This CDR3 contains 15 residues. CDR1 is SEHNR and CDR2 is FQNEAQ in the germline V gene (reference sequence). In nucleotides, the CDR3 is TGTGCCAGCATCAAGGTGGCGGGCGGAGGGGAGACCCAGTACTTC. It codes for CASIKVAGGGETQYF.

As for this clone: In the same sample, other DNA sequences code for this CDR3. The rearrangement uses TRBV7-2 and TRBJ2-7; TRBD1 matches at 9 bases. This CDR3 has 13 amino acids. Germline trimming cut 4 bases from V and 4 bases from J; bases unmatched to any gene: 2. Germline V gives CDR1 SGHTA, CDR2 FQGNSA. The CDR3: CASSSTGGYEQYF. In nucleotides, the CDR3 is TGTGCCAGCAGCTCGACAGGGGGGTACGAGCAGTACTTC.

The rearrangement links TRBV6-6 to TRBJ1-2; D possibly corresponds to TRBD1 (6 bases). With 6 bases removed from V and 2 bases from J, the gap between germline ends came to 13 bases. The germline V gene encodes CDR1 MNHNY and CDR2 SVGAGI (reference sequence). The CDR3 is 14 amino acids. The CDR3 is CASSWAQGNYGYTF. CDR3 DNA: TGTGCCAGCAGCTGGGCACAGGGCAACTATGGCTACACCTTC.

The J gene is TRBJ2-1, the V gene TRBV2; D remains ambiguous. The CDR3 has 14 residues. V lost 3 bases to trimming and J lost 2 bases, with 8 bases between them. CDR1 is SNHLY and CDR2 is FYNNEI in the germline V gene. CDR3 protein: CASSDIGAYNEQFF. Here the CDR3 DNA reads TGTGCCAGCAGTGATATCGGAGCCTACAATGAGCAGTTCTTC.